Below are 10 T cell receptor beta chains sequenced from a single sample in a study of CXCR3-negative and CXCR3-positive naive CD8 T cells. Study results and limitations: CXCR3-positive naive cells had TRB CDR3s that were more hydrophobic than CXCR3-negative naive cells had.

TRB cDNA libraries were made by UMI-labeled 5' RACE. TCRdb re-called the 5' RACE reads and gives one entry per CDR3 protein, without DNA. The sample holds about 150,000 distinct CDR3 sequences. Their antigen targets remain unknown. Sequenced input: naive CXCR3+ CD8+ T cells from blood. Subset meaning: CD45RO-CCR7+CD27+CD95- naive CD8+ T cells expressing CXCR3 (TNR3+). All receptors come from a human donor in good health. Some clones in this sample may be carry-over from other donors' samples.

The CDR3 loop reads CSVDGGKQAYEQYF. V and J are TRBV29-1 and TRBJ2-7; TCRdb reports TRBD1, a call that lacks DNA to check it against. In germline, CDR1 is SQVTM, CDR2 ANQGSEA. The CDR3 covers 14 residues.

The chain employs TRBV29-1 and TRBJ2-1; without DNA, the TCRdb call of TRBD2 cannot be checked. Germline V gene data show CDR1 as SQVTM and CDR2 as ANQGSEA. The CDR3 consists of 15 residues. The chain's CDR3 is CSVGLAGDLYNEQFF.

The chain couples TRBV30 to TRBJ2-7. Germline V lookup: CDR1 GTSNPN, CDR2 SVGIG (reference sequence). The CDR3 consists of 13 residues. The CDR3 spells CAWNTGGFYEQYF.

The chain recombines TRBV29-1 with TRBJ2-4; as DNA is missing, the TRBD1 call by TCRdb cannot be tested. The CDR3 covers 14 residues. Per the germline V gene, CDR1 is SQVTM and CDR2 is ANQGSEA. Here the CDR3 reads CSVVTGAGENIQYF.

This chain connects TRBV7-9 to TRBJ1-2; the D gene TCRdb calls, TRBD1, cannot be checked with no DNA. This CDR3 region has 13 residues. Looked up from germline, CDR1 is SEHNR and CDR2 is FQNEAQ (reference sequence). The CDR3 sequence: CASSFSEGHGYTF.

The V and J genes are TRBV29-1 and TRBJ2-3. Germline values: CDR1 SQVTM, CDR2 ANQGSEA. The CDR3 runs to 13 residues. The CDR3 protein is CSATSYLTDTQYF.

The genes are TRBV24-1 and TRBJ2-1. The CDR3 sequence is 12 residues long. The germline gives CDR1 KGHDR, CDR2 SFDVKD. The CDR3 protein is CATIEKWDEQFF.

The chain is built from TRBV13 and TRBJ1-2; absent DNA, TCRdb's TRBD1 call cannot be checked. The germline V gene has CDR1 PRHDT and CDR2 FYEKMQ (reference sequence). The CDR3 spans 14 residues. The CDR3 protein is CASSSWDSQYGYTF.

The rearrangement links TRBV20-1 to TRBJ1-5; as DNA is missing, the TRBD1 call by TCRdb cannot be tested. The CDR3 is made up of 16 amino acids. Germline-derived CDR1 and CDR2 are DFQATT and SNEGSKA (reference sequence). CDR3 sequence reads: CSARALRTGDVQPQHF.

V gene TRBV9 combines with J gene TRBJ2-3. Germline V gives CDR1 SGDLS, CDR2 YYNGEE. The CDR3 totals 15 residues. The chain's CDR3 is CASSPNPLTGDTQYF.